The subject of this entry is one T cell receptor beta chain. The specificity of this receptor is unknown. It has no much larger one-base neighbor in the sample; base qualities were not kept. The method was RACE. The listed sequencing device is NextSeq 500. During library preparation, unique molecular identifiers were attached to individual cDNA molecules so that TCRs could be counted quantitatively and reproducibly. For every blood RNA sample, sequencing covered both the TCR alpha and TCR beta chains. Processing in the source paper ran as follows. Samples had a median of 95,638 TCRs, with a range from 23,224 to 690,600. The Decombinator software suite was used to annotate V, J and CDR3 in the TCR reads. To make PS versus PT1 abundance plots, every sample was subsampled to the same number of TCRs (28,000). Expanded TCRs were defined as absent before sensitization and observed at least eight times at the 2-week time point. Clones were called with MiXCR by TCRdb after fastp trimmed the public reads at Q25, and only in-frame beta chains were retained. Merged by CDR3 protein, the rows form single entries marked with the most common genes and DNA. None of the V and J calls come from the authors' own analysis; TCRdb made them. The sample includes over 150,000 distinct CDR3 sequences, with approximately 30% observed a single time. 2.1% of the sample comes from the top ten.

The CDR3 runs 12 amino acids, cysteine and phenylalanine included. Just CDR3 DNA is preserved here, 36 bases in frame from base 1. V lost 0 bases and J lost 7 bases; the stretch between them is 6 bases long. The time point label corresponds to: patch test 3, about 24 weeks after DPC sensitization. The intended sense of this specimen's treatment or condition label: therapeutic diphenylcyclopropenone sensitization with weekly scalp DPC. Blood at each patch-test visit was drawn before the patch test was applied. To be eligible, patients had to be aged 18 to 70, diagnosed with alopecia and judged suitable for DPC therapy, while pregnant patients were excluded. Unfractionated whole blood was collected in Tempus Blood RNA tubes, and total RNA was extracted from that blood. The entry originates in a study of human T cells and chemical hapten exposure (TCRdb year 2021). Study-level background: For sensitization, 2% DPC in acetone was applied to an approximately 2 cm by approximately 2 cm area of upper inner arm skin. Throughout the study period of around 24 weeks, patients also received therapeutic DPC doses to the scalp every week. Patch testing on the upper back used Finn chambers containing 0.01% DPC, with scoring done after 6 days according to International Contact Dermatitis Research Group standards. Alopecia areata with under or over 50% scalp involvement, alopecia totalis and alopecia universalis were represented in the patient cohort, which was mostly female. Libraries were pooled for sequencing, and variation in per-sample TCR yields was attributed mainly to small differences in library volumes within the pool. This study followed changes in the peripheral blood TCR repertoire in vivo during primary and secondary sensitization of alopecia patients to the hapten diphenylcyclopropenone (DPC). Patient blood was sampled pre-sensitization (week 0) and at 2, 6 and about 24 weeks after DPC sensitization. Roughly 30 alopecia patients gave blood for TCR sequencing at one to four time points (pre-sensitization, 2, 6 and 24 weeks).

Broader findings and caveats from the paper: Because all patients had alopecia, a presumed autoimmune disease, the immune response of the patients might differ from that of healthy individuals. Repeated subsampling changed both the strength of the expansion versus patch-test correlation and the threshold at which that correlation became significant. No change with DPC sensitization was found in the number of TCRs above 1 in 1000 frequency, and no evidence of global repertoire structure alterations was found. Significantly more large CDR3 similarity clusters were formed by expanded TCRs than by pre-sensitization or healthy control sets, consistent with antigen-driven responses. The number of PT1 expanded TCRs positively correlated with patch test score, significant at thresholds 8, 16 and 32 but not 4.

The material was whole blood, obtained in connection with sensitization to the hapten diphenylcyclopropenone (DPC). This TCR was sampled from a woman between 18 and 30 years old with alopecia areata. Some clones in this sample may be carry-over from other donors' samples. The sequence links TRBV12-3 or TRBV12-4 to TRBJ2-5; the D gene cannot be resolved reliably. The CDR3 sequence is CASSLAQMTQYF. The base sequence is TGTGCCAGCAGTTTAGCGCAGATGACCCAGTACTTC.